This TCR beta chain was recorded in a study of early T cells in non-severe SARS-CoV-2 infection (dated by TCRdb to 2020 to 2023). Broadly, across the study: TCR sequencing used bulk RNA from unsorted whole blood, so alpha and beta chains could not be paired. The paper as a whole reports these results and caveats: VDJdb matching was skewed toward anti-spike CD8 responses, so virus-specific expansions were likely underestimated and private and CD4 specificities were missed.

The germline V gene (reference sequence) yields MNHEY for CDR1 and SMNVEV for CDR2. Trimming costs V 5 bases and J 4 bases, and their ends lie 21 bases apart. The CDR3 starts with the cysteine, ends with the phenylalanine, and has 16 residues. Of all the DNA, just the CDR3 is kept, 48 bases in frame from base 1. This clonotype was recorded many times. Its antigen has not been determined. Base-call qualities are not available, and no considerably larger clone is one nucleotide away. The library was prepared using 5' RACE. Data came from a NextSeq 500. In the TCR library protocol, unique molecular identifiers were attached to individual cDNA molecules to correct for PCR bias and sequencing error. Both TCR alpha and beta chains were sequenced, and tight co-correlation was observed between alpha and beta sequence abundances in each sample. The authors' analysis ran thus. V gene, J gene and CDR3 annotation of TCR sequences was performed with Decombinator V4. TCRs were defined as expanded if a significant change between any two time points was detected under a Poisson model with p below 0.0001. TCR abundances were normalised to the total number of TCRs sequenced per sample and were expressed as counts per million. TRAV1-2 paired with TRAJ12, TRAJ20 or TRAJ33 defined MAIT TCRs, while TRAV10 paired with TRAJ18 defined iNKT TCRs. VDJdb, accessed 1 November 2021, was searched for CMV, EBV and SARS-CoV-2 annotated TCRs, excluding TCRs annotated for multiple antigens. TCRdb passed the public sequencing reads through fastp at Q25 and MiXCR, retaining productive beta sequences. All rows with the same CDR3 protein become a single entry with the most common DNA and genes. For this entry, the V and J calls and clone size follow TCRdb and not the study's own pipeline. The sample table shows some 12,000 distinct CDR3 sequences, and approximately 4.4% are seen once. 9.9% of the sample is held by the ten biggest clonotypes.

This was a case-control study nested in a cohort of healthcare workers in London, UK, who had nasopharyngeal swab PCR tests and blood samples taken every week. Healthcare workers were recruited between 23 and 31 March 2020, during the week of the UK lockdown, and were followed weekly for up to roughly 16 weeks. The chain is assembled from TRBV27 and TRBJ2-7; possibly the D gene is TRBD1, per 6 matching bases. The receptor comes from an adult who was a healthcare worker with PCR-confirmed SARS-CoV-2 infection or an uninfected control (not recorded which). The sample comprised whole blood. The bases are TGTGCCAGCAGTCATTGGCCCAACAGGGATAGATACGAGCAGTACTTC. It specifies CASSHWPNRDRYEQYF.